This entry features one TCR beta chain sequence. Its matching antigen is unknown. The CDR3 spans 14 residues. J gave up 4 bases and V 6 bases, and 9 bases lay outside the gene matches. The V gene's germline CDR1 is MDHEN and CDR2 SYDVKM. This record belongs to a study of OX40 agonist ivuxolimab in advanced cancers. Turning to the study itself: Males comprised about 84% of the group, whose mean age was roughly 60 years (range 23 to 79).

Assay used: immunoSEQ multiplex PCR; TCRdb lists only in-frame clones, some missing. The sample has 98,000 or so clones, 91% seen once. The study, taken as a whole, reports: Both CD4+ and CD8+ T cell populations in blood had undergone clonal expansion by week 6 at 0.1 to 3.0 mg/kg.

The chain recombines TRBV28 with TRBJ2-7, with 7 bases identical to TRBD1. This clonotype originated in an adult with an advanced solid tumor such as melanoma, head and neck, liver or kidney cancer. The sample in question was CD4+ or CD8+ T cells sorted from blood, obtained in a trial of the OX40 agonist ivuxolimab. The CDR3 sequence is CASRIEGAGYEQYF. CDR3 DNA: TGTGCCAGCAGAATTGAGGGGGCGGGTTACGAGCAGTACTTC.